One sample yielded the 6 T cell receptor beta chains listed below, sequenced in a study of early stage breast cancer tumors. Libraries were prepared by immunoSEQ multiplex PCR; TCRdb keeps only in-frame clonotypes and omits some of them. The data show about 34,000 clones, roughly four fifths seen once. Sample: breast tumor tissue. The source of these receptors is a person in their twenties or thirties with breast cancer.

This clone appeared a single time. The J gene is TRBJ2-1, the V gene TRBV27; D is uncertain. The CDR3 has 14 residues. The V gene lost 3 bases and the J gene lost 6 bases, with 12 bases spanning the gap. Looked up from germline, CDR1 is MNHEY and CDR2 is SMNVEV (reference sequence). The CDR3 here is CASSLPGPINEQFF. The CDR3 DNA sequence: TGTGCCAGCAGTTTGCCCGGGCCCATCAATGAGCAGTTCTTC.

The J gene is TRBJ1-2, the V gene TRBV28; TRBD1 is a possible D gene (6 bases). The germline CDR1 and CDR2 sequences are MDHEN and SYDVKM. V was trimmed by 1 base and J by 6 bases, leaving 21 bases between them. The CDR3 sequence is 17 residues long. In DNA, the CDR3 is TGTGCCAGCAGTTTATCATTTGGGGGGACAAGGTCACATGGCTACACCTTC. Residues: CASSLSFGGTRSHGYTF.

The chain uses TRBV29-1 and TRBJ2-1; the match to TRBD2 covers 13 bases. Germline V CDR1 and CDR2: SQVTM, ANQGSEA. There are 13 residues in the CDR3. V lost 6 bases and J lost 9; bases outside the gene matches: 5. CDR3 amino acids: CSVRLAGGREQFF. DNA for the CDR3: TGCAGCGTAAGACTAGCGGGAGGTCGTGAGCAGTTCTTC.

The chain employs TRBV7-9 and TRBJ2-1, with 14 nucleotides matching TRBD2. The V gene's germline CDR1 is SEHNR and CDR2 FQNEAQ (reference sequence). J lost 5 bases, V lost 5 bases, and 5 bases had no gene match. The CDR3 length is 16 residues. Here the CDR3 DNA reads TGTGCCAGCAGCCCCCGACTAGCGGGAGGGCACAATGAGCAGTTCTTC. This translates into CASSPRLAGGHNEQFF.

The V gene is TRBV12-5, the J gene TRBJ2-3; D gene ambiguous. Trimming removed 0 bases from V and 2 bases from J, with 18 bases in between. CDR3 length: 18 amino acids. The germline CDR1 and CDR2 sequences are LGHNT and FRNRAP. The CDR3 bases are TGTGCTAGTGGTTTGGTGAAGCATATGGGCCCCACCACAGATACGCAGTATTTT. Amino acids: CASGLVKHMGPTTDTQYF.

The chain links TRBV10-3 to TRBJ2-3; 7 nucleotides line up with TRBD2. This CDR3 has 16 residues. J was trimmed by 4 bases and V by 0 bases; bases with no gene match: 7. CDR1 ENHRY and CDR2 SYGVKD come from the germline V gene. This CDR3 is CAISESRGSLADTQYF. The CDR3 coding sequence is TGTGCCATCAGTGAGTCGCGCGGGAGTCTCGCAGATACGCAGTATTTT.